A single T cell receptor beta chain is shown here with its context. What it binds is unknown. V was clipped by 6 bases and J by 3 bases; unmatched bases: 4. The CDR3 contains 14 residues. Looked up from germline, CDR1 is MNHEY and CDR2 is SVGAGI. These data belong to a study of cytomegalovirus exposure and HLA in healthy donors. Whole-study results and caveats: In vitro, a few CMV-associated chains proved specific for CMV antigens.

Using immunoSEQ multiplex PCR, the repertoire was profiled, and TCRdb retains in-frame clones only, with some absent. The data show approximately 160,000 clones, around four fifths seen once. V gene TRBV6-5 combines with J gene TRBJ2-2, with TRBD2 identical over 7 bases. Sequences were obtained from PBMCs. This sequence was found in a man aged 25-40 years in good health and CMV-seropositive. The CDR3 nucleotides are TGTGCCAGCAGAACTGGGGGGGACACCGGGGAGCTGTTTTTT. Its protein is CASRTGGDTGELFF.